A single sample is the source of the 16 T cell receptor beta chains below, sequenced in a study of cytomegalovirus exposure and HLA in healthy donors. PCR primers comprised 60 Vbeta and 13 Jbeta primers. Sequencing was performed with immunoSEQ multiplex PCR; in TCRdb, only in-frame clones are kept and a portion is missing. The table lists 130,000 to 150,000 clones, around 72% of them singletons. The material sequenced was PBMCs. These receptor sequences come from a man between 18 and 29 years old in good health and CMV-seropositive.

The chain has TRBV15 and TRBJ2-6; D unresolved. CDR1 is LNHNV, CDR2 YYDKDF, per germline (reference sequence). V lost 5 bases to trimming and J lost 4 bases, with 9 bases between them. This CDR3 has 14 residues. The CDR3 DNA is TGTGCCACCAGCCCAATGTCCGGGGCCAACGTCCTGACTTTC. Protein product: CATSPMSGANVLTF.

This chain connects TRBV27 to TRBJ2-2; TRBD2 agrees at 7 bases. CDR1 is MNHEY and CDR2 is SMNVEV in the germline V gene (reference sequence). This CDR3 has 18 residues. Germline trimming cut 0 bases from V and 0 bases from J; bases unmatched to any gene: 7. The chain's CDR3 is CASSLSGGGHANTGELFF. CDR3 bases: TGTGCCAGCAGTTTATCCGGCGGGGGTCACGCGAACACCGGGGAGCTGTTTTTT.

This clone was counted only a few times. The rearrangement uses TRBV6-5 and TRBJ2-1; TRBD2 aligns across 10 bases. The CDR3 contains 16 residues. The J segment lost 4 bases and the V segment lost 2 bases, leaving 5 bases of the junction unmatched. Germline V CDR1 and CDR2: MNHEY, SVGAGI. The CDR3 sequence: CASSYTIAGGYNEQFF. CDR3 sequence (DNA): TGTGCCAGCAGTTACACAATAGCGGGGGGATACAATGAGCAGTTCTTC.

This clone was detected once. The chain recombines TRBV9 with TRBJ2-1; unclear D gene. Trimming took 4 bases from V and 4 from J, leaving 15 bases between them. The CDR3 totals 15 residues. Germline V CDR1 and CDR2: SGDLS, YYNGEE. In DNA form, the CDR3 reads TGTGCCAGCAGCCCCTCCTACGGTCGGTACAATGAGCAGTTCTTC. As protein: CASSPSYGRYNEQFF.

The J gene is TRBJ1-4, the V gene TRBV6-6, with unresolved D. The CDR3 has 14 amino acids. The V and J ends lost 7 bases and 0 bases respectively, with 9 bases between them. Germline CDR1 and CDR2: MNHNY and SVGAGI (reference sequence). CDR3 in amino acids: CASTMAATNEKLFF. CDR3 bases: TGTGCCAGCACCATGGCTGCAACTAATGAAAAACTGTTTTTT.

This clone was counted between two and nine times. The CDR3 coding sequence is TGTGCCAGCAGCTTAGTAACGGGGTACCCCTACGAGCAGTACTTC. Translated: CASSLVTGYPYEQYF. The chain combines TRBV7-8 with TRBJ2-7; a weak D match, TRBD2 (5 bases). The V gene's germline CDR1 is SGHVS and CDR2 FQNEAQ. This CDR3 contains 15 residues. V was pared by 1 base and J by 2 bases, with 12 bases between.

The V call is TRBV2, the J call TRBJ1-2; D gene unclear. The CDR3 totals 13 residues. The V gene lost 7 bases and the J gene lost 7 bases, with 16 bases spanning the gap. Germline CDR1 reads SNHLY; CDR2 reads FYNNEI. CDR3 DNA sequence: TGTGCCAGCACCGTGGAGGATCTGGCTGGCTACACCTTC. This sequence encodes CASTVEDLAGYTF. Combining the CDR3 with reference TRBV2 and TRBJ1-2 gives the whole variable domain EPEVTQTPSHQVTQMGQEVILRCVPISNHLYFYWYRQILGQKVEFLVSFYNNEISEKSEIFDDQFSVERPDGSNFTLKIRSTKLEDSAMYFCASTVEDLAGYTFGSGTRLTVV.

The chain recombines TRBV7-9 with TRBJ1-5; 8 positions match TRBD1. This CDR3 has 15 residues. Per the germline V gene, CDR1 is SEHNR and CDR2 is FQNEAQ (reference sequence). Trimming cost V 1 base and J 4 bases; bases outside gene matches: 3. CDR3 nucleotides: TGTGCCAGCAGCTTAGGCAGGGGGCATAATCAGCCCCAGCATTTT. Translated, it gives CASSLGRGHNQPQHF.

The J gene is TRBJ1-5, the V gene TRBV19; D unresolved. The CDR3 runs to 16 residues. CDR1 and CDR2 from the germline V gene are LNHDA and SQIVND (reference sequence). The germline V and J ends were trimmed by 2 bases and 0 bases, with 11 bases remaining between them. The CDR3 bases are TGTGCCAGTAGTATACTTGGGAGAGGTAGCAATCAGCCCCAGCATTTT. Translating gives CASSILGRGSNQPQHF.

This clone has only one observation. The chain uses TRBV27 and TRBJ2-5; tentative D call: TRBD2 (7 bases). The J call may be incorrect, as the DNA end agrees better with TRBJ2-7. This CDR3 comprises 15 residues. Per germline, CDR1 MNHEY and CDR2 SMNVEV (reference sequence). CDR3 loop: CASSLLGGGPYEQYF. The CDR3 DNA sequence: TGTGCCAGCAGTTTATTAGGGGGAGGGCCCTACGAGCAGTACTTC.

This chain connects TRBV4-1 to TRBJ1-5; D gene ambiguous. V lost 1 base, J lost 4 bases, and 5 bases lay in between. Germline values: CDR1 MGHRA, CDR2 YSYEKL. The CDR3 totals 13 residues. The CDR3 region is CASSQVLNQPQHF. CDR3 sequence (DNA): TGCGCCAGCAGCCAAGTTCTGAATCAGCCCCAGCATTTT.

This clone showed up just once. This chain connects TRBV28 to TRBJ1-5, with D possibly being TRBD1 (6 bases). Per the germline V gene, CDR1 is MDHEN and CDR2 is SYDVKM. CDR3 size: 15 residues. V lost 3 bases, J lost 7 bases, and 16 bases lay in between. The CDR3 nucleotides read TGTGCCAGCAGTTTCCCACAGGGAGATCGGCAGCCCCAGCATTTT. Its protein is CASSFPQGDRQPQHF.

The CDR3 nucleotides are TGTGCCAGCAGCTCCGGGACCAGGGGTCCTGGCTACACCTTC. Protein: CASSSGTRGPGYTF. The genes are TRBV7-9 and TRBJ1-2, with a tentative D call TRBD1 (6 bases). The germline V gene has CDR1 SEHNR and CDR2 FQNEAQ (reference sequence). The CDR3 has 14 residues. Trimming shortened V by 4 bases and J by 7 bases, and 16 bases separated the two germline ends.

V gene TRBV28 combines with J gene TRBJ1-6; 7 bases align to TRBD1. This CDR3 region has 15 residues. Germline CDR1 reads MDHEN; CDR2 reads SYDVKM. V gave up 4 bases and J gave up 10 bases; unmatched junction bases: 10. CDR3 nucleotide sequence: TGTGCCAGCAGTTCCCGACAGGGTCACCTCTCACCCCTCCACTTT. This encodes CASSSRQGHLSPLHF.

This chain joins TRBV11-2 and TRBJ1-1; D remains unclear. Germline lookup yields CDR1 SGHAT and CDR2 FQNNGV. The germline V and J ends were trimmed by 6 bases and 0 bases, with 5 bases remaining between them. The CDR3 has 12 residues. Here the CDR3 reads CASRQMNTEAFF. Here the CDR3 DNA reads TGTGCCAGCAGACAGATGAACACTGAAGCTTTCTTT.

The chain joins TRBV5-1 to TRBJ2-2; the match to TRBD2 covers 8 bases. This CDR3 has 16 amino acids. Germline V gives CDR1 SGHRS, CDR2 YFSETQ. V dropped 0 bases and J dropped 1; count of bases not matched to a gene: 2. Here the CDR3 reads CASSLAGRGNTGELFF. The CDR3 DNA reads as TGCGCCAGCAGCTTGGCCGGGAGGGGGAACACCGGGGAGCTGTTTTTT. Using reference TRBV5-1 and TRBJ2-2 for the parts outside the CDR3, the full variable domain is KAGVTQTPRYLIKTRGQQVTLSCSPISGHRSVSWYQQTPGQGLQFLFEYFSETQRNKGNFPGRFSGRQFSNSRSEMNVSTLELGDSALYLCASSLAGRGNTGELFFGEGSRLTVL.